The subject of this entry is one TCR beta chain. What it recognizes is unknown. These data originate in a study of OX40 agonist ivuxolimab in advanced cancers. About the research overall: Patient treatment consisted of intravenous ivuxolimab administration every 2 weeks at 0.01 to 10 mg/kg. People who had prior anti-PD-1, anti-PD-L1 or anti-CTLA-4 therapy could take part, and 40% had some. Study-wide results and caveats: There was clonal expansion of CD4+ and CD8+ blood T cells by week 6 at 0.1 to 3.0 mg/kg.

The method was immunoSEQ multiplex PCR; TCRdb's version includes in-frame clones alone and lacks a portion of them. This sample yields fewer than 70,000 clones, of which about nine tenths are seen a single time; 2.5% to 3% belongs to the top ten. The CDR3 extends over 15 amino acids. Trimming removed 7 bases from V and 3 bases from J, with 15 bases in between. Germline V lookup: CDR1 SGHVS, CDR2 FNYEAQ. The sample was CD4+ or CD8+ T cells sorted from blood, taken in a trial of the OX40 agonist ivuxolimab. The chain employs TRBV7-6 and TRBJ2-2; D ambiguous. The receptor's source is an adult with an advanced solid tumor such as melanoma, head and neck, liver or kidney cancer. The CDR3 region is CASTPVVTYTGELFF. In nucleotides, the CDR3 is TGTGCCAGCACCCCAGTGGTAACGTACACCGGGGAGCTGTTTTTT.